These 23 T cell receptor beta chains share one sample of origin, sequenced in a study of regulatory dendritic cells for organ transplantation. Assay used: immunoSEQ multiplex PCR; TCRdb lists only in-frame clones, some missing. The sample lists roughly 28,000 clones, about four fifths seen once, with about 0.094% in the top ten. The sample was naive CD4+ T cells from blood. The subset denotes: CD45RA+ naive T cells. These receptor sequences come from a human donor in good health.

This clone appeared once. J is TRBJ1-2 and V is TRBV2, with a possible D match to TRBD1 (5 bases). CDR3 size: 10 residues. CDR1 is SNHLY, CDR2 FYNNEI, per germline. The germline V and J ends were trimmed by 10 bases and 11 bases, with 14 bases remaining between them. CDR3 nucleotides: TGTGCCACGGAGGGGAGGGTTTACACCTTC. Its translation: CATEGRVYTF. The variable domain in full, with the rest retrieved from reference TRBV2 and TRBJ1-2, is EPEVTQTPSHQVTQMGQEVILRCVPISNHLYFYWYRQILGQKVEFLVSFYNNEISEKSEIFDDQFSVERPDGSNFTLKIRSTKLEDSAMYFCATEGRVYTFGSGTRLTVV.

CDR3 DNA sequence: TGCGCCAGCAGCGAAGGGGTAGTCGGCACAGATACGCAGTATTTT. It yields the protein CASSEGVVGTDTQYF. The chain combines TRBV5-1 with TRBJ2-3, with TRBD1 as a possible D gene (5 bases). The V gene's germline CDR1 is SGHRS and CDR2 YFSETQ. V lost 4 bases to trimming and J lost 1 base, with 13 bases between them. This CDR3 contains 15 residues.

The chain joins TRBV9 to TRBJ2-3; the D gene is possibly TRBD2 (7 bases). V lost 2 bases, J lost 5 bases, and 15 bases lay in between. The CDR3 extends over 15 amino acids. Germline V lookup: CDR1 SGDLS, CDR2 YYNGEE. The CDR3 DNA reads TGTGCCAGCAGCGTGGGGCTGGGGGGGCAAGATACGCAGTATTTT. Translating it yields CASSVGLGGQDTQYF.

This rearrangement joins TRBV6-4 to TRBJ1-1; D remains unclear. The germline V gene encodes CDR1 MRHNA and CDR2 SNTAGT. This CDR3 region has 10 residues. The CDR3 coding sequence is TGTGCTTACCCACGAGGTGAAGCTTTCTTT. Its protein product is CAYPRGEAFF.

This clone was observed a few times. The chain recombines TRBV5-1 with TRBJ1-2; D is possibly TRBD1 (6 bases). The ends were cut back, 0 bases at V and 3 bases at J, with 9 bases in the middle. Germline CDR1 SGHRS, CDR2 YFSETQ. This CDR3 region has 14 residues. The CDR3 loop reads CASSLVPGDYGYTF. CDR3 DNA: TGCGCCAGCAGCTTGGTCCCAGGGGACTATGGCTACACCTTC.

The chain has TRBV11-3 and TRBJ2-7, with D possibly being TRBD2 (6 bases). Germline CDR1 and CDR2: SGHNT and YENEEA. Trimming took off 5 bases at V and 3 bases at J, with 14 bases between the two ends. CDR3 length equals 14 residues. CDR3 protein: CASSVRDSNYEQYF. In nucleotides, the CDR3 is TGTGCCAGCAGCGTAAGGGACTCCAACTACGAGCAGTACTTC.

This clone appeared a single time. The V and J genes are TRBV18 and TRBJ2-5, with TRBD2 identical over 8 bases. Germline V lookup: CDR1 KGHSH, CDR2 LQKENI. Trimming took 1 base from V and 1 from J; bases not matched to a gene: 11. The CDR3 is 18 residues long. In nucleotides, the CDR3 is TGTGCCAGCTCACCACAACCCACTAGGCGGGGGGCCCAAGAGACCCAGTACTTC. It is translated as CASSPQPTRRGAQETQYF. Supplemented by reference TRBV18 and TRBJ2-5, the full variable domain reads NAGVMQNPRHLVRRRGQEARLRCSPMKGHSHVYWYRQLPEEGLKFMVYLQKENIIDESGMPKERFSAEFPKEGPSILRIQQVVRGDSAAYFCASSPQPTRRGAQETQYFGPGTRLLVL.

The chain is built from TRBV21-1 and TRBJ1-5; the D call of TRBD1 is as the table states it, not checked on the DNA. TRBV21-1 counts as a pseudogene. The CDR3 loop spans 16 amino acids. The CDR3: CASSKPTGRLDQPQHF. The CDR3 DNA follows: TGTGCCAGCAGCAAACCGACAGGACGATTGGATCAGCCCCAGCATTTT.

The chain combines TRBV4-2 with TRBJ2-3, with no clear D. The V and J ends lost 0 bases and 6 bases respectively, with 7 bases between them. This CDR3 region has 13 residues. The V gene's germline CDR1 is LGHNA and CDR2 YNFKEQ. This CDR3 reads CASSQDSMDTQYF. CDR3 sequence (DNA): TGTGCCAGCAGCCAAGATAGCATGGATACGCAGTATTTT.

CDR3 residues: CASGYRDSVTDTQYF. The CDR3 DNA reads TGCGCCAGCGGGTACCGGGACTCCGTCACAGATACGCAGTATTTT. The chain employs TRBV5-1 and TRBJ2-3; perhaps TRBD2 as D (6 bases). There are 15 residues in the CDR3. V gave up 7 bases and J gave up 2 bases, with 17 bases separating them. Germline-derived CDR1 and CDR2 are SGHRS and YFSETQ.

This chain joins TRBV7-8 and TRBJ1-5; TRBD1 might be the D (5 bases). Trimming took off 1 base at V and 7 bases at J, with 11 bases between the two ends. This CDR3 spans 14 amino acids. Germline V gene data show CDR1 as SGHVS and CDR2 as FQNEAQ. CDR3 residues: CASSLEGRNQPQHF. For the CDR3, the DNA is TGTGCCAGCAGCTTAGAGGGGCGTAACCAGCCCCAGCATTTT.

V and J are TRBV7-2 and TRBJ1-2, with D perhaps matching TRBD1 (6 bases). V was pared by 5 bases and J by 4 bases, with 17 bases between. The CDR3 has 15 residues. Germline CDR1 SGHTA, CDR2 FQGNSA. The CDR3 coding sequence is TGTGCCAGCAGCCCCCCTGGGACACGACTCTATGGCTACACCTTC. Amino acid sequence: CASSPPGTRLYGYTF.

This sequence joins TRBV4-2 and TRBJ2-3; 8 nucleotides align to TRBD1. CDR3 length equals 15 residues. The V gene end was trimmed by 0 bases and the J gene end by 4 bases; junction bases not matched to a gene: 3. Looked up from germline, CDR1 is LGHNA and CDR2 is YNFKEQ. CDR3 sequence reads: CASSQEGQGADTQYF. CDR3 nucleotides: TGTGCCAGCAGCCAAGAAGGACAGGGCGCAGATACGCAGTATTTT.

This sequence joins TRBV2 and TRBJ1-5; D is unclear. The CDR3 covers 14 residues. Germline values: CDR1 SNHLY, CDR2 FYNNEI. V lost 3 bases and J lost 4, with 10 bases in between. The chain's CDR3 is CASSDKTRNQPQHF. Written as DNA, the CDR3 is TGTGCCAGCAGTGACAAGACAAGGAATCAGCCCCAGCATTTT.

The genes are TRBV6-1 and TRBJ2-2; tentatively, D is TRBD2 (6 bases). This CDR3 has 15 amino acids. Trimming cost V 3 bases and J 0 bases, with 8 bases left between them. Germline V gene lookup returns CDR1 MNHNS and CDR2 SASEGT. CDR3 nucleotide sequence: TGTGCCAGCAGTGAGCCGGGGGCGAACACCGGGGAGCTGTTTTTT. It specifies CASSEPGANTGELFF.

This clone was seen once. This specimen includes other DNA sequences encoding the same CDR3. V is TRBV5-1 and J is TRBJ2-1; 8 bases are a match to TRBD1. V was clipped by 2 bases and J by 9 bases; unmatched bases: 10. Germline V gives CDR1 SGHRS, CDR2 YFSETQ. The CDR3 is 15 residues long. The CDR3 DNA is TGCGCCAGCAGCTTAGGACAGGGTGGTTATAGTGAGCAGTTCTTC. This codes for CASSLGQGGYSEQFF.

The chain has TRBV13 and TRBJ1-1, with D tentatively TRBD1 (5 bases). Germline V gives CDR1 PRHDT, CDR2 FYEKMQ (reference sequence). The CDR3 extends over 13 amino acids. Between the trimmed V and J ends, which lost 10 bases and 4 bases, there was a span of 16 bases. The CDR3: CATTPPGGTEAFF. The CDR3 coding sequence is TGTGCCACCACCCCGCCGGGGGGCACTGAAGCTTTCTTT.

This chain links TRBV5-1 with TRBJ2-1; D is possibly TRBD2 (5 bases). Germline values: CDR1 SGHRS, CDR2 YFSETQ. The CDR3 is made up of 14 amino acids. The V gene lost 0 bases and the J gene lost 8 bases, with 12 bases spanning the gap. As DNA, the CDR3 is TGCGCCAGCAGCTTGGCCCCGCAGAGGGATGAGCAGTTCTTC. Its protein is CASSLAPQRDEQFF.

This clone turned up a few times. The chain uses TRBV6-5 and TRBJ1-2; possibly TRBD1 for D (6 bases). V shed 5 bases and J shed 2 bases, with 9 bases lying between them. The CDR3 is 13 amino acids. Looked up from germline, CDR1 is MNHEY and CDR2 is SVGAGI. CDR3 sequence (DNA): TGTGCCAGCAGTACTACAGGGAACTATGGCTACACCTTC. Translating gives CASSTTGNYGYTF.

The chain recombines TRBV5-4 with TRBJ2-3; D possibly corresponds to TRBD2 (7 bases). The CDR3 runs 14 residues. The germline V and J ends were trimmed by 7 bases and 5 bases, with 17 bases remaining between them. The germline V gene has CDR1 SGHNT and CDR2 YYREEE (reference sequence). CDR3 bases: TGTGCCAGCGAAGGCGGGGGCCGGGGAGATACGCAGTATTTT. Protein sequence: CASEGGGRGDTQYF.

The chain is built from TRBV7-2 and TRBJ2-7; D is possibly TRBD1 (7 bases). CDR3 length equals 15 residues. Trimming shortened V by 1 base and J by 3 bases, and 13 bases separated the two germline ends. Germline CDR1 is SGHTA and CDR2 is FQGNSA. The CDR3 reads CASSLGAGTVYEQYF. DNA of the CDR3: TGTGCCAGCAGCTTAGGTGCGGGGACAGTCTACGAGCAGTACTTC.

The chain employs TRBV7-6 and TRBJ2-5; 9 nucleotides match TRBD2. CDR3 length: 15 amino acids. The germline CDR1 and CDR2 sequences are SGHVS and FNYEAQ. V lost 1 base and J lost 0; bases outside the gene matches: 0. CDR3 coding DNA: TGTGCCAGCAGCTTAGTAGCGGGGGACCAAGAGACCCAGTACTTC. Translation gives CASSLVAGDQETQYF.

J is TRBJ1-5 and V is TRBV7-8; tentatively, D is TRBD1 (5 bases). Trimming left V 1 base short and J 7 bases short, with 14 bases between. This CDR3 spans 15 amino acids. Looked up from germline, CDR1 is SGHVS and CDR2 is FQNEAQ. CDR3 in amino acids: CASSLVWGGRQPQHF. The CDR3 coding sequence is TGTGCCAGCAGCTTAGTATGGGGGGGACGACAGCCCCAGCATTTT.